This T cell receptor beta chain was captured by sequencing in a study of shared clonotypes between healthy human individuals (dated by TCRdb to about 2020). Background on the whole study: A couple of women and a few men aged 18 to 49 years were included in the cohort. For each donor, CD4 naive and CD4 memory were each run on three plates, CD8 naive on two plates, and CD8 memory on one plate. Blood TCR repertoires of roughly 5 healthy adults were deeply sequenced to estimate repertoire size and the extent of clonotype sharing between individuals. To increase sequencing depth and limit assay-specific biases, TCR repertoire library preparation and sequencing were carried out by different laboratories using diverse techniques. Each donor's leukapheresis produced roughly between roughly 0.85 and 9.5 billion PBMCs.

V is cut by 2 bases and J by 0 bases, and the space between the germline ends is 6 bases. There are 13 amino acids in the CDR3, from cysteine to phenylalanine inclusive. The retained sequence is limited to the CDR3, 39 bases, with the frame set at the first base. The germline V gene sets CDR1 to SGHRS and CDR2 to YFSETQ. Broader findings and caveats from the paper: When a few donors were compared, the shared fraction of clonotypes was about 5.4% for naive CD4, about 4% for naive CD8, about 2.4% for memory CD4, and about 0.36% for memory CD8. Higher generation probabilities were observed for clonotypes shared by all four sorted-subset donors than for non-shared clonotypes. Because the study included a small number of donors, the genetic and exposure-history diversity represented was limited. Rarefaction of sorted-subset datasets indicated incomplete sequencing despite the large sequencing depth. Naive subsets generally had larger estimated clonotype richness than memory subsets did. Pairwise subsampling led to the expectation that sequencing depth would affect the degree of clonotype sharing among donors. Sampling was restricted to blood, and TCR repertoires in tissue are likely to differ from TCR repertoires in blood.

In the case of this clone: No antigen is known for it. No clone much larger than this one lies a single base away; base qualities are absent.

Using the deep immunoSEQ assay, TCR CDR3 regions were amplified from genomic DNA by multiplex PCR. Extracted genomic DNA from each cell subset was spread evenly across all wells of several immunoSEQ 96-well plates, with each plate serving as a replicate. For sorted subsets, approximately 200 ng of genomic DNA, equivalent to some 30,000 T cell genomes, went into each replicate PCR. Purified libraries were measured with a Qubit 3.0 fluorometer, size-checked on a Bioanalyzer 2100, and measured again with the KAPA Library Quantification kit. A separate single-read 150-cycle Illumina NextSeq 550 flow cell was used to sequence each immunoSEQ 96-well plate. Concerning the study's data processing: The immunoSEQ output contained only junctional sequences without quality scores, so filtering could not match that applied to full-length reads. To assign V/J genes and CDR3, sequences were annotated against IMGT germline references using PyIR, a Python wrapper for IgBLAST v1.9. Any read was removed if the V/J assignment was weak (E-value above 1e-6), the CDR3 was missing, or the read contained stop codons, out-of-frame junctions, or ambiguous translated residues. V3J clonotypes were defined as sequences sharing the same inferred V gene, J gene, and CDR3 amino acid sequence. Percentage overlap between repertoires was calculated by dividing the number of shared unique clonotypes by the size of the smaller repertoire. RTK rarefaction, the Chao1 estimator, and Recon v2.1 estimates of unobserved clonotypes were used to assess repertoire richness. For all TCRbeta clonotypes obtained by the gDNA method from a handful of donors, generation probabilities were computed with OLGA. Sourced from immuneACCESS, this table was stored by TCRdb with only in-frame sequences that have V and J called. A share of the clones is absent; for the studies checked, an unresolved V gene accounts for under half, and the remainder has no known explanation. The V and J calls and clone size are taken from that table; D and trimming were inferred from the DNA. For this sample the table gives about 530,000 clones, of which about 96% were detected only once. The ten most abundant clones make up roughly 0.06% of the sample.

The donors were healthy, HIV-negative adults with no recently reported acute infections or vaccinations. Only Caucasian adults living in Nashville, Tennessee, USA were represented among the donors. CD4+ T cells were enriched through magnetic negative selection, after which naive cells were positively selected on CD45RA and the remaining negative fraction served as the memory subset. Blood was collected by leukapheresis, and PBMCs were isolated by Ficoll-Histopaque density gradient centrifugation and then cryopreserved in liquid nitrogen vapor phase. Analytical flow cytometry was used to check the purity and quantity of every magnetically sorted T cell population. Genomic DNA was isolated from every sorted fraction and measured by UV absorbance on a Nanodrop 2000c.

The specimen was naive CD4+ T cells sorted from blood. This specimen's cell subset or site label, interpreted: CD45RA+ positively selected. This TCR was sampled from a woman in her 30s in good health. The chain employs TRBV5-1 and TRBJ2-7; there is no confident call for the D gene. This receptor carries the CDR3 CASSFTHSYEQYF. DNA sequence: TGCGCCAGCAGCTTTACCCACTCCTACGAGCAGTACTTC.